This T cell receptor (beta chain) is drawn from a study of T cells in Graves' hyperthyroidism and ophthalmopathy (dated by TCRdb to between 2018 and 2020). For the wider study: Peripheral blood was sampled at the time of initial diagnosis, prior to any treatment. To identify TCR V-J signatures that set the groups apart, the researchers used a discovery cohort of 90 to 100 patients, made up of 40 to 45 with Graves' ophthalmopathy and some 60 with stable Graves' hyperthyroidism. Whether ophthalmopathy could be predicted prospectively was tested in an independent validation cohort made up of fewer than 20 hyperthyroidism patients plus 17 patients who later progressed to ophthalmopathy. The 75 to 100 discovery patients were randomly divided into training and test sets at a 7:3 ratio. The study also compared thyroid tissue and blood T-cell repertoires from 5 to 7 Graves' hyperthyroidism patients. After sampling, hyperthyroidism patients received methimazole starting at 30 mg daily, and ophthalmopathy patients received high-dose intravenous methylprednisolone. The paper describes TCR Vbeta CDR3 sequencing of more than 120 peripheral blood samples, made up of roughly 45 ophthalmopathy patients, some 80 hyperthyroidism patients and 17 progressor patients. Findings and caveats that apply to the study as a whole: In validation, progression to ophthalmopathy was predicted by the model with more than 65% sensitivity and 72.22% specificity, a median of about 6 months before onset. A 13 V-J signature model separated ophthalmopathy from stable hyperthyroidism, with 87.88% sensitivity and about 81% specificity in cross-validation and 80%/75% in testing. Blood samples also contained most of the expanded thyroid clonotypes (frequency above 0.001), which suggests that blood repertoires may reflect thyroid immune responses. No statistical method was used to set the sample size in advance, and investigators knew the group allocation.

This clonotype was seen ten or more times. It lacks a known antigen. The input lacks base qualities; no much larger clone sits a single base away. The CDR3 contains 15 residues, cysteine and phenylalanine counted. Solely the CDR3 DNA is kept, with 45 bases framed from the first base. V and J are trimmed by 5 bases and 3 bases, and the gene matches miss 7 bases of the junction. The germline V gene provides CDR1 LGHNA and CDR2 YNFKEQ. The TCR beta CDR3 regions were amplified from the RNA transcripts. The first round of RT-PCR for the TCR CDR3 was performed with the HTBI primer set and the Qiagen OneStep RT-PCR kit. The libraries were constructed in a second round of multiplex PCR and then size-selected and purified. The libraries were sequenced on an Illumina HiSeq2000 using paired-end 100 bp reads. The paper's processing steps were these. SOAPnuke was used to process the raw data, throwing out any read that contained adapters or uncalled bases, had a mean Phred below 15, or lacked an exact constant-primer or identifier match. High-quality paired reads were merged using COPE v1.2.5, and each unique nucleotide sequence was defined as a clonotype. Clonotypes were aligned to IMGT TRBV, TRBD and TRBJ reference segments using MiTCR v1.1. The analysis was restricted to V-J combinations with a frequency above 0.0001, which together covered just over 99% of the repertoires. A TCS score was defined as the ratio of F50 (clonal expansion) to E x V (chaos), with BLOSUM62-based TCRdist applied between CDR3 peptides within each V-J. Welch's t-statistics and random forest reduced roughly 530 V-J features to some 14, which were used in a naive Bayes classifier (R e1071). TCRdb cleaned the public reads at Q25 with fastp, built clones with MiXCR and kept in-frame beta chains. For every CDR3 protein sequence, its rows merge into one entry that carries the most common genes and DNA. These V and J calls originate from TCRdb's pipeline instead of the authors' own analysis. This sample comprises around 690,000 distinct CDR3 sequences, 15% to 20% of them detected only once. The ten biggest clones cover around a sixth of the sample.

Stable Graves' hyperthyroidism was defined as the absence of progression to ophthalmopathy over 18 months of follow-up. Hyperthyroidism patients were aged 18 to 65 years and newly diagnosed, with disease duration of less than 2 months. Any patient with an uncontrolled infection, another autoimmune disease, pregnancy or lactation was excluded. Clinical symptoms, serum thyroxine and TRAb, thyroid ultrasound, and orbital computed tomography formed the basis for the diagnoses. PBMCs were isolated from about 10 ml of fresh peripheral blood by Ficoll-Paque density gradient centrifugation. Total RNA was extracted using Trizol reagent, and RNA quality was assessed on an Agilent 2100 Bioanalyzer.

The sequencing input was blood. The receptor was derived from a man aged 50-60 years with Graves' hyperthyroidism. The receptor chain draws on TRBV4-2 and TRBJ1-2; a stretch of 9 junction bases matches TRBD1. CDR3 loop: CASSKGTGKDYGYTF. The sequenced DNA: TGTGCCAGCAGCAAGGGGACAGGGAAGGACTATGGCTACACCTTC.